The 9 T cell receptor beta chains presented below share a single source sample, sequenced in a study of CXCR3-negative and CXCR3-positive naive CD8 T cells. The study's findings and limits: Relative to CXCR3-negative naive cells, CXCR3-positive naive cells had more hydrophobic TRB CDR3s.

UMI-labeled 5' RACE yielded the TRB cDNA libraries. TCRdb reprocessed the 5' RACE reads and keeps a single row for each CDR3 protein, giving no DNA. The data show about 84,000 distinct CDR3 sequences, and the top ten clones hold about 0.62%. No antigen has been identified for these receptors. The sample was naive CXCR3+ CD8+ T cells from blood. Subset reported: CD45RO-CCR7+CD27+CD95- naive CD8+ T cells expressing CXCR3 (TNR3+). Source of these receptors: a human donor in good health. Some clones in this sample may be carry-over from other donors' samples.

This chain links TRBV29-1 with TRBJ1-2; as DNA is missing, the TRBD1 call by TCRdb cannot be tested. This CDR3 region has 13 residues. CDR1 is SQVTM and CDR2 is ANQGSEA in the germline V gene. The CDR3 sequence is CSVESTTGYGYAF.

The chain combines TRBV5-5 with TRBJ2-7; there is no DNA to check the TCRdb D call of TRBD1. The CDR3 is 18 amino acids. The germline V gene has CDR1 SGHKS and CDR2 YYEKEE (reference sequence). The CDR3 reads CASSLARPGQGARDEQYF.

This chain joins TRBV12-3 or TRBV12-4 and TRBJ2-1; the TCRdb D gene call, TRBD1, has no DNA to confirm it. The CDR3 extends over 16 amino acids. The CDR3 spells CASSSPRDTLIDEQFF.

V and J are TRBV20-1 and TRBJ2-1. CDR1 and CDR2 from the germline V gene are DFQATT and SNEGSKA (reference sequence). This CDR3 spans 14 amino acids. CDR3 sequence: CSARDLASYNEQFF.

The chain recombines TRBV7-3 with TRBJ2-7; TCRdb returns TRBD1, unconfirmable since there is no DNA. Germline V gives CDR1 SGHTA, CDR2 FQGTGA. This CDR3 contains 11 residues. CDR3 loop: CASRQGGEQYF.

J is TRBJ2-1 and V is TRBV6-5; TCRdb names TRBD1, which stays unverified in the absence of DNA. Germline-derived CDR1 and CDR2 are MNHEY and SVGAGI. This CDR3 spans 16 amino acids. CDR3 sequence: CASKTSDRDPGNEQFF.

The chain links TRBV15 to TRBJ2-7. Per germline, CDR1 LNHNV and CDR2 YYDKDF (reference sequence). This CDR3 has 13 residues. This CDR3 is CATSDGLSYEQYF.

The chain couples TRBV28 to TRBJ1-4; lacking DNA, the TRBD1 call made by TCRdb goes unchecked. Looked up from germline, CDR1 is MDHEN and CDR2 is SYDVKM. The CDR3 extends over 16 amino acids. The CDR3: CASRSTAFATNEKLFF.

CDR3 sequence reads: CASSPGYYEQYF. The rearrangement links TRBV28 to TRBJ2-7; TCRdb's D call of TRBD1 is untestable without DNA. Germline V gene sequence: CDR1 MDHEN, CDR2 SYDVKM. The CDR3 runs 12 residues.